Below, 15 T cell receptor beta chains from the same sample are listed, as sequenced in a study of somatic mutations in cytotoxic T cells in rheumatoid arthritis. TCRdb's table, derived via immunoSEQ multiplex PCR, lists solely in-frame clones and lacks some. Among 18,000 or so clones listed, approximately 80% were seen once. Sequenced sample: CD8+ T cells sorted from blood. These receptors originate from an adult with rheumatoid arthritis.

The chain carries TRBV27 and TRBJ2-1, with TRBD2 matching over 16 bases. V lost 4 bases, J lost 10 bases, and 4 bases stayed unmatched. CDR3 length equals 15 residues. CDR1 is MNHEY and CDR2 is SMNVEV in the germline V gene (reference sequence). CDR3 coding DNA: TGTGCCAGCAGTTCCGGGACTAGCGGGAGGGTAGAGCAGTTCTTC. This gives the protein CASSSGTSGRVEQFF.

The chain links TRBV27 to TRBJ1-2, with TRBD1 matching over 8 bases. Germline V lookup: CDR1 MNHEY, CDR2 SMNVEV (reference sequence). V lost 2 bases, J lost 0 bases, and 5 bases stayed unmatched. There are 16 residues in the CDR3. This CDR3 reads CASSLSGTGANYGYTF. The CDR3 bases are TGTGCCAGCAGTTTAAGCGGGACAGGAGCTAACTATGGCTACACCTTC.

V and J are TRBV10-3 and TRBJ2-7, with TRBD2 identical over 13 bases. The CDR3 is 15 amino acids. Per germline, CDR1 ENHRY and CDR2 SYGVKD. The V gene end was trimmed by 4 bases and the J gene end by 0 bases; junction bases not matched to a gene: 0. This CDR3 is CAISGTSGSSYEQYF. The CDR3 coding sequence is TGTGCCATCAGTGGGACTAGCGGGAGCTCCTACGAGCAGTACTTC.

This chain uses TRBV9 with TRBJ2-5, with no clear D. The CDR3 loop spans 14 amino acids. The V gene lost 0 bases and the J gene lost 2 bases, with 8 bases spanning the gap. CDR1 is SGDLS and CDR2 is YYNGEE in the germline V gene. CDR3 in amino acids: CASSVGSLQETQYF. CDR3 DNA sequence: TGTGCCAGCAGCGTAGGTTCCCTACAAGAGACCCAGTACTTC.

The CDR3 DNA follows: TGTGCCACCGTACCCGGGCCAGGGAAGAACACCGGGGAGCTGTTTTTT. Its protein is CATVPGPGKNTGELFF. The chain is built from TRBV2 and TRBJ2-2; maybe TRBD1 (5 bases). Deletions cut 10 bases from V and 1 base from J, with 19 bases between. Germline-derived CDR1 and CDR2 are SNHLY and FYNNEI. The CDR3 length is 16 residues.

Written as DNA, the CDR3 is TGTGCCAGCAGTGGGGGGGAGGCGCCCTACGAGCAGTACTTC. Protein: CASSGGEAPYEQYF. The chain joins TRBV9 to TRBJ2-7, with 7 positions matching TRBD2. CDR1 is SGDLS and CDR2 is YYNGEE in the germline V gene. With 5 bases clipped from V and 2 bases from J, the junction kept 7 bases outside the gene matches. The CDR3 contains 14 residues.

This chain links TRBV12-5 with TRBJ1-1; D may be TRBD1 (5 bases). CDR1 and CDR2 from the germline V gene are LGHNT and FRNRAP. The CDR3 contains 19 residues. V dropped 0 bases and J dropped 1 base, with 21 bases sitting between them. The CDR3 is CASGLVLRDSRDPNTEAFF. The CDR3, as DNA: TGTGCTAGTGGTTTGGTACTAAGGGACTCGAGGGACCCGAACACTGAAGCTTTCTTT.

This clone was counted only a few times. CDR3 nucleotides: TGTGCCAGCAGCGTAGACAGGGAGGATGGCTACACCTTC. Translation gives CASSVDREDGYTF. The genes are TRBV9 and TRBJ1-2, with D tentatively TRBD1 (6 bases). Per germline, CDR1 SGDLS and CDR2 YYNGEE. V was trimmed by 0 bases and J by 6 bases, leaving 9 bases between them. The CDR3 is 13 amino acids.

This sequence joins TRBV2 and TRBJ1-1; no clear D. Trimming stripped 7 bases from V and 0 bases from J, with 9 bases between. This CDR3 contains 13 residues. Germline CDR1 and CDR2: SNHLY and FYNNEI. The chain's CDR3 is CASNDGMNTEAFF. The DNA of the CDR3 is TGTGCCAGCAATGACGGAATGAACACTGAAGCTTTCTTT.

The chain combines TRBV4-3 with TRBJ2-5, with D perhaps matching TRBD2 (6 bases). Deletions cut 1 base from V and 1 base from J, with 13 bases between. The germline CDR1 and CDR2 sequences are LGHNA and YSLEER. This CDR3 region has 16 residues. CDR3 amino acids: CASSQGDWRGQETQYF. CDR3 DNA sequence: TGCGCCAGCAGCCAAGGAGATTGGCGGGGCCAAGAGACCCAGTACTTC.

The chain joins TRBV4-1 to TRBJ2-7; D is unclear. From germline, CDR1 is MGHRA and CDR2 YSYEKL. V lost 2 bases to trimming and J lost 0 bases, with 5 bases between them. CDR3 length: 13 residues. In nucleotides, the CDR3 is TGCGCCAGCAGCCAACGCCTCTCCTACGAGCAGTACTTC. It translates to CASSQRLSYEQYF.

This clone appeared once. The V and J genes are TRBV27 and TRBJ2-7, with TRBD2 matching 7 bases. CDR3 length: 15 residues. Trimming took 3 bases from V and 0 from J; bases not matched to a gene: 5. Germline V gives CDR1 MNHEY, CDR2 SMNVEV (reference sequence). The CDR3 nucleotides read TGTGCCAGCAGTTTGAGCGGGGCCAGCTCCTACGAGCAGTACTTC. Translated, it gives CASSLSGASSYEQYF.

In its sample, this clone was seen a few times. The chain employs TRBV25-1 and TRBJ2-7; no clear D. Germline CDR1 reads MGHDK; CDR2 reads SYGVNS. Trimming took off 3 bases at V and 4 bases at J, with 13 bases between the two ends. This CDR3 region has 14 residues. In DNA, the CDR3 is TGTGCCAGCAGTGATGTGGGGAATCTTTACGAGCAGTACTTC. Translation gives CASSDVGNLYEQYF.

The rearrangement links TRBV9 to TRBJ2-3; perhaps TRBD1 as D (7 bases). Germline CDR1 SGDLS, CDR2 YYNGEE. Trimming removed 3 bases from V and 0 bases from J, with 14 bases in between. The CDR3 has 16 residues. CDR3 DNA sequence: TGTGCCAGCAGCGAGGGCGGGACAGATAGCACAGATACGCAGTATTTT. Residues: CASSEGGTDSTDTQYF. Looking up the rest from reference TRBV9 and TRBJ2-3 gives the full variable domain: DSGVTQTPKHLITATGQRVTLRCSPRSGDLSVYWYQQSLDQGLQFLIQYYNGEERAKGNILERFSAQQFPDLHSELNLSSLELGDSALYFCASSEGGTDSTDTQYFGPGTRLTVL.

As DNA, the CDR3 is TGTGCCAGTAGGGACATTGTAGCGGAGACCCAGTACTTC. Protein product: CASRDIVAETQYF. The J gene is TRBJ2-5, the V gene TRBV19, with D perhaps being TRBD1 or TRBD2 (5 bases each). The CDR3 sequence is 13 residues long. Trimming shortened V by 6 bases and J by 5 bases, and 13 bases separated the two germline ends. Looked up from germline, CDR1 is LNHDA and CDR2 is SQIVND (reference sequence).